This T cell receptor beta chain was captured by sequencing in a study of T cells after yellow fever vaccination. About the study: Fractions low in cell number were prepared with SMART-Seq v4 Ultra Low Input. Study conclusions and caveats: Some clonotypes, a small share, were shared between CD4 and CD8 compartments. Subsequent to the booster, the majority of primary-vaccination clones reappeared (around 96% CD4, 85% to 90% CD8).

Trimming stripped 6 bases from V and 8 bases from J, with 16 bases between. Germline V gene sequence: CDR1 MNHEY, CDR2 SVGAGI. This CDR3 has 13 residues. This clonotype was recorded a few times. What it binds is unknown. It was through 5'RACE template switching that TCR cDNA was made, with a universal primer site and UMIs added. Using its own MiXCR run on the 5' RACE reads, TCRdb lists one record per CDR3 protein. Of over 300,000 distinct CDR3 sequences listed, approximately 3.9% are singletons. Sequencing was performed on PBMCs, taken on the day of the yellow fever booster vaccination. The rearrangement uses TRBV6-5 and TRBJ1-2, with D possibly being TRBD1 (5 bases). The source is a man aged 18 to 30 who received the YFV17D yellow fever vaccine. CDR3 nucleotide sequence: TGTGCCAGCAGCCGCGGCAGGGCTCGAGGCTACACCTTC. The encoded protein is CASSRGRARGYTF.